The 2 T cell receptor beta chains reported below all come from one sample, sequenced in a study of T cell clones after liver transplantation. Clones were read by immunoSEQ multiplex PCR, and TCRdb kept only the in-frame ones, dropping some. The sample lists tens of thousands of clones; over 85% were seen once. The sequencing used CD4+ T cells from blood, collected before liver transplant. The receptors come from a human donor who received a liver transplant.

V and J are TRBV19 and TRBJ1-5; maybe TRBD1 (6 bases). Germline CDR1 reads LNHDA; CDR2 reads SQIVND (reference sequence). The CDR3 covers 16 residues. Trimming took 2 bases from V and 2 from J, leaving 13 bases between them. The CDR3 sequence: CASSIQGSWGNQPQHF. Written as DNA, the CDR3 is TGTGCCAGTAGTATACAGGGGTCTTGGGGCAATCAGCCCCAGCATTTT.

The CDR3 region has the DNA TGTGCCAGCAGCGCTGATATGGGCGAGCAGTACTTC. Its protein is CASSADMGEQYF. V and J are TRBV9 and TRBJ2-7; D is ambiguous. V lost 3 bases to trimming and J lost 6 bases, with 10 bases between them. From germline, CDR1 is SGDLS and CDR2 YYNGEE. The CDR3 is made up of 12 amino acids. Variable domain in full (rest from reference TRBV9 and TRBJ2-7): DSGVTQTPKHLITATGQRVTLRCSPRSGDLSVYWYQQSLDQGLQFLIQYYNGEERAKGNILERFSAQQFPDLHSELNLSSLELGDSALYFCASSADMGEQYFGPGTRLTVT.